This T cell receptor (beta chain) was retrieved from a study of blood T cells in healthy people across ages. A second PCR, run for roughly 7 to 12 cycles, used a sample-barcoded 5' primer plus a J-beta primer mix. MiXCR, applied by TCRdb to the 5' RACE reads, yields one record per CDR3 protein. The sample yields 1,500,000 or so distinct CDR3 sequences, 59% seen once. Trimming took 2 bases from V and 0 from J; bases not matched to a gene: 7. The CDR3 runs 17 residues. The germline V gene has CDR1 SEHNR and CDR2 FQNEAQ (reference sequence). Study-level points and caveats: TCR beta diversity, measured per million T cells, fell in a roughly linear way with age. Unsorted PBMC input precluded a conclusive naive versus antigen-experienced comparison.

A note on this clonotype: The antigen remains unidentified.

The chain carries TRBV7-9 and TRBJ1-5; 7 nucleotides match TRBD1. The sequenced sample consisted of blood. The sequence derives from a man younger than 35 in good health. The CDR3 DNA reads TGTGCCAGCAGCTTAACGGTGGACAGGAGTAGCAATCAGCCCCAGCATTTT. Protein sequence: CASSLTVDRSSNQPQHF.